This T cell receptor (beta chain) was sequenced for a study of neurological immune-mediated disorders. TCRdb called the 5' RACE reads again in MiXCR, with one record for every CDR3 protein. The sample has 84,000 or so distinct CDR3 sequences, roughly 13% seen once. V was pared by 0 bases and J by 8 bases, with 11 bases between. Germline CDR1 is SGHRS and CDR2 is YFSETQ. This CDR3 is built from 14 residues. This clonotype occurred many times. As for time point: longitudinal time-point 2. Sample: PBMCs. The rearrangement joins TRBV5-1 to TRBJ1-4; a weak D match, TRBD1 (6 bases). This sequence was found in a female donor with HTLV-1-associated myelopathy (HAM/TSP). CDR3 sequence: CASSLEAGAEKLFF. CDR3 DNA: TGCGCCAGCAGCTTGGAGGCAGGGGCCGAAAAACTGTTTTTT.